The TCR beta chain under discussion was sequenced for a study of post-analysis software for immune sequencing data. Background on the study: Relapsing-remitting, secondary progressive and progressive-relapsing forms made up the multiple sclerosis disease courses. The study, taken as a whole, reports: Samples sharing a preparation batch grouped tightly together when assessed by F measure. People with multiple sclerosis had a significantly lower normalized Chao1 diversity than controls did. Controls had lower frequencies than patients of about 5 TRBV segments, which included TRBV5-6, TRBV5-1 and TRBV20-1.

The CDR3 length is 15 residues. Per germline, CDR1 LGHDT and CDR2 YNNKEL (reference sequence). The V gene lost 6 bases and the J gene lost 0 bases, with 13 bases spanning the gap. This clonotype was counted a few times. Its matching antigen is unknown. Presence of unique molecular identifiers characterized the TCR beta cDNA libraries. T cells, 1 to 10 million of them, yielded about half a million cDNA molecules. TCRdb re-called the PCR reads with MiXCR, one entry per CDR3 protein. The data show hundreds of thousands of distinct CDR3 sequences, roughly 40% seen once. Sequencing input: blood. The chain is built from TRBV3-1 and TRBJ2-3; no definite D call. The source is a girl under 18 with multiple sclerosis. DNA of the CDR3: TGTGCCAGCAGGCCCACGGGTATCAGCACAGATACGCAGTATTTT. Its translation is CASRPTGISTDTQYF.